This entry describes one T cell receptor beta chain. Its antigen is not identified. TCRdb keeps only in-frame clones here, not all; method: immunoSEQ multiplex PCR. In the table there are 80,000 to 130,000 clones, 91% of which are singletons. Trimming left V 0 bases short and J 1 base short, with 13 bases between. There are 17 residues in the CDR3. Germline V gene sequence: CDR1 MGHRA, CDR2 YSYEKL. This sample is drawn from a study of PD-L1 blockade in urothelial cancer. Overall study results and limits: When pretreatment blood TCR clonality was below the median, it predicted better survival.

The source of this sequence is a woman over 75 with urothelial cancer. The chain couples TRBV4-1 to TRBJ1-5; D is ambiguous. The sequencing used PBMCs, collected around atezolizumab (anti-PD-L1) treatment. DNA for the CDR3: TGCGCCAGCAGCCAAGAGGCGACAACCTTAAGCAATCAGCCCCAGCATTTT. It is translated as CASSQEATTLSNQPQHF.